The rows below give T cell receptor beta chains drawn from one sample of a study of shared clonotypes between healthy human individuals. Sequencing used immunoSEQ multiplex PCR; TCRdb keeps in-frame clones, though not all of them. Seen here are about 700,000 clones, about 90% observed once, and the top ten hold roughly 22%. The sequenced sample was naive CD8+ T cells sorted from blood. The receptors stem from a young man in good health. Each CDR3 is given with its conserved first and last residue. The order of the fields is V gene, J gene, clone size, CDR3 length, D gene, CDR3 DNA, CDR3 protein. D genes are given only for firm matches. Clone size is stated in some rows and not others, as once, few, many or a class when expanded.

TRBV7-8	TRBJ1-3	once	12	NA	TGTGCCAGCATTTCGACAGTAGGCACCATATATTTT	CASISTVGTIYF
TRBV7-2	TRBJ2-3	NA	14	NA	TGTGCCAGCAGCTTAGAGTGGGCCCCAGATACGCAGTATTTT	CASSLEWAPDTQYF
TRBV29-1	TRBJ2-1	NA	16	TRBD2	TGCAGCGTTGAAGGCCTAGCGGGAGTGGCCTACAATGAGCAGTTCTTC	CSVEGLAGVAYNEQFF
TRBV9	TRBJ2-7	NA	15	TRBD1	TGTGCCAGCAGCGCAGCGACAGGGAGTGGGTACGAGCAGTACTTC	CASSAATGSGYEQYF
TRBV25-1	TRBJ2-1	NA	17	TRBD2	TGTGCCAGCAGTGAAGACCTAGCGGGAGGGCAATACAATGAGCAGTTCTTC	CASSEDLAGGQYNEQFF
TRBV6-6	TRBJ2-1	NA	13	NA	TGTGCCAGCAGTTACGATGGAGGGAACGAGCAGTTCTTC	CASSYDGGNEQFF
TRBV7-9	TRBJ2-5	NA	17	NA	TGTGCCAGCAGCTCCGTCGTGGCAGGGGCGCGGAAAGAGACCCAGTACTTC	CASSSVVAGARKETQYF
TRBV28	TRBJ2-1	NA	15	TRBD2	TGTGCCAGCAGGAGAGCGGGGAGCTCCTACAATGAGCAGTTCTTC	CASRRAGSSYNEQFF
TRBV7-8	TRBJ2-7	NA	15	TRBD2	TGTGCCAGCAGGGGGTCTAGCGGACCTCGGGGAGAGAAGTACTTC	CASRGSSGPRGEKYF
TRBV6-5	TRBJ2-5	NA	13	NA	TGTGCCAGCAGTTACTTTCCCCAAGAGACCCAGTACTTC	CASSYFPQETQYF
TRBV2	TRBJ1-1	NA	14	NA	TGTGCCAGCAGGGAGGACGGGGAGAACACTGAAGCTTTCTTT	CASREDGENTEAFF
TRBV28	TRBJ2-7	NA	15	NA	TGTGCCAGCAGCTTGGGCCTACTCCCTCCCTACGAGCAGTACTTC	CASSLGLLPPYEQYF
TRBV10-1	TRBJ2-1	NA	15	TRBD2	TGCGCCAGCAGTGTGAGGAGAAGCGGGACGGATGAGCAGTTCTTC	CASSVRRSGTDEQFF
TRBV9	TRBJ1-5	NA	18	NA	TGTGCCAGCAGCGTAGCTGAGTGGGCAGGGACTAGCAATCAGCCCCAGCATTTT	CASSVAEWAGTSNQPQHF